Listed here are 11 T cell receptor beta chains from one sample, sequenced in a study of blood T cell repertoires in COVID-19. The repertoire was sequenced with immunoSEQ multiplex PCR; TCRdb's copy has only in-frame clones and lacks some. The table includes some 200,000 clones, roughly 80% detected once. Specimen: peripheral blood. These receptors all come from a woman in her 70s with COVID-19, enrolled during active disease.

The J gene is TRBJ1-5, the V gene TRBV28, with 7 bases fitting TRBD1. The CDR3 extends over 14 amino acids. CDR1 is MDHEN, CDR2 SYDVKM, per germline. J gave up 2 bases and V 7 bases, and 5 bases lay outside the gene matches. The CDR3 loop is CASKGQGGNQPQHF. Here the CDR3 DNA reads TGTGCCAGCAAAGGGCAGGGGGGCAATCAGCCCCAGCATTTT. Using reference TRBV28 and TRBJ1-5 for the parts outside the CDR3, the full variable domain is DVKVTQSSRYLVKRTGEKVFLECVQDMDHENMFWYRQDPGLGLRLIYFSYDVKMKEKGDIPEGYSVSREKKERFSLILESASTNQTSMYLCASKGQGGNQPQHFGDGTRLSIL.

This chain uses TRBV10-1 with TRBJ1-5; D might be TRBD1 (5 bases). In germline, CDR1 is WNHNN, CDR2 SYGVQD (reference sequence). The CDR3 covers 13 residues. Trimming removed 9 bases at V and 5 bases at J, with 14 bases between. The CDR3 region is CASSGAGDQPQHF. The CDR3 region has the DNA TGCGCCAGTTCTGGGGCTGGGGATCAGCCCCAGCATTTT.

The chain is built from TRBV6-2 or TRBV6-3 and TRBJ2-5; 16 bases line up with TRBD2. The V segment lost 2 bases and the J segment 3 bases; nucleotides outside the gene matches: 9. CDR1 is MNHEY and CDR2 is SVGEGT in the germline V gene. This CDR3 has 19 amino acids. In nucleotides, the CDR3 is TGTGCCAGCAGTTACCCGACCGGGACTAGCGGGAGGGAAAAAGAGACCCAGTACTTC. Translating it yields CASSYPTGTSGREKETQYF.

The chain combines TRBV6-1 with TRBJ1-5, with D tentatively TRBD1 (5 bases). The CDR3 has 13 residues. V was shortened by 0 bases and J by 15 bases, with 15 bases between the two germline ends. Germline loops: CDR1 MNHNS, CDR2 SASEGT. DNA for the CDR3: TGTGCCAGCAGTGAAGCGCTTCGGGGACTCGGGCATTTT. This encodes CASSEALRGLGHF.

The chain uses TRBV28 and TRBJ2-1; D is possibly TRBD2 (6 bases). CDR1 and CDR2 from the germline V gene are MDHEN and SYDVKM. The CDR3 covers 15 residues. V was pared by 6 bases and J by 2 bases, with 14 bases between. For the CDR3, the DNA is TGTGCCAGCAGGCCCGGGGGTCCTACCTACAATGAGCAGTTCTTC. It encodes CASRPGGPTYNEQFF.

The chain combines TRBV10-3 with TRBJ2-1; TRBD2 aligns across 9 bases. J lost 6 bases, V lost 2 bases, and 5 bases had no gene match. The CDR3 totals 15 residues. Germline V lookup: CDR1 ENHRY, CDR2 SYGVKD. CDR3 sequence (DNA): TGTGCCATCAGTGAGAGTAGCGGGGGAGGCAATGAGCAGTTCTTC. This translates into CAISESSGGGNEQFF.

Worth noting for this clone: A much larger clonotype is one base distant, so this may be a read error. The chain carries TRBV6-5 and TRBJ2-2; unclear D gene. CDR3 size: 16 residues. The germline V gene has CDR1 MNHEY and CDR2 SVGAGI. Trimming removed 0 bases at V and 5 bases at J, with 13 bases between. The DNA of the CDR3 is TGTGCCAGCAGTTACTCGAAACTACGAAGGACCGGGGAGCTGTTTTTT. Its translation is CASSYSKLRRTGELFF.

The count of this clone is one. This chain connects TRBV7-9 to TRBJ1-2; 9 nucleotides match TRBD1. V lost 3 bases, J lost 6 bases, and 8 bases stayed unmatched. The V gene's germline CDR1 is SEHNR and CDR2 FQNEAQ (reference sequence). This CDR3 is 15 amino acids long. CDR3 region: CASSLGPGTGNGYTF. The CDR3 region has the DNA TGTGCCAGCAGCTTGGGGCCCGGGACAGGGAATGGCTACACCTTC.

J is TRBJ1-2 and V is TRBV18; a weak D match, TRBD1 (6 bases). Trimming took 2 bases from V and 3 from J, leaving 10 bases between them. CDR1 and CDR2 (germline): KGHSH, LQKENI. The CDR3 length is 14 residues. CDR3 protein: CASSPTGNYYGYTF. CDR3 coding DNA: TGTGCCAGCTCACCAACAGGGAACTACTATGGCTACACCTTC.

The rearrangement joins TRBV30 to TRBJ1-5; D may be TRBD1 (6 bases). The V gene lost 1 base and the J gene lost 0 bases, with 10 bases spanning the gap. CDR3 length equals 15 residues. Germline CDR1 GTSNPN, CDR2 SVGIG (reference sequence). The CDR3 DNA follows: TGTGCCTGGAGTGCCGGACAGAATAGCAATCAGCCCCAGCATTTT. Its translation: CAWSAGQNSNQPQHF.

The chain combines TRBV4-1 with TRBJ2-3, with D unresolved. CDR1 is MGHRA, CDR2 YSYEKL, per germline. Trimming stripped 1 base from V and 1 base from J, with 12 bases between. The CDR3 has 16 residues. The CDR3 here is CASSQVPGRRTDTQYF. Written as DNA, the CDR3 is TGCGCCAGCAGCCAAGTCCCTGGCAGGCGCACAGATACGCAGTATTTT.